Each of the 20 T cell receptor beta chains below was sequenced from the same sample in a study of beta chain features in type 1 diabetes. Study outcomes and limitations: Shorter TCRB CDR3s, moderately but significantly so, marked every one of the four CD4+ subsets in Type 1 diabetes patients.

No cognate antigen is known for these TCRs. Every bit of the isolated RNA underwent reverse transcription, so sequencing read expressed TCRB transcripts. Method: immunoSEQ multiplex PCR; TCRdb's copy keeps in-frame clones and lacks some. The sample lists about 700,000 clones; roughly 13% were seen once. The sequenced material came from naive CD4+ T cells from blood. Receptor source: a man between 18 and 29 years old with type 1 diabetes.

The rearrangement joins TRBV18 to TRBJ2-6; no clear D. Germline CDR1 and CDR2: KGHSH and LQKENI. The CDR3 covers 13 residues. V was cut by 10 bases and J by 3 bases, with 10 bases left in between. The CDR3 loop is CATPKGGANVLTF. CDR3 nucleotide sequence: TGTGCCACCCCCAAAGGTGGGGCCAACGTCCTGACTTTC.

This clone has a handful of counts. The chain recombines TRBV18 with TRBJ1-2; the D gene is possibly TRBD1 (5 bases). The CDR3 extends over 15 amino acids. Trimming removed 1 base at V and 4 bases at J, with 13 bases between. In germline, CDR1 is KGHSH, CDR2 LQKENI. The CDR3 DNA is TGTGCCAGCTCACCACGTAAAGGGGATCCCTATGGCTACACCTTC. Amino acids: CASSPRKGDPYGYTF.

There are a few counts of this clone. The chain is built from TRBV5-1 and TRBJ2-7, with 8 positions matching TRBD2. CDR1 is SGHRS, CDR2 YFSETQ, per germline. J gave up 3 bases and V 1 base, and 3 bases lay outside the gene matches. The CDR3 extends over 14 amino acids. The CDR3 here is CASSLRGGNYEQYF. The CDR3 coding sequence is TGCGCCAGCAGCTTGCGGGGGGGAAACTACGAGCAGTACTTC.

The chain joins TRBV5-1 to TRBJ2-3, with D possibly being TRBD2 (5 bases). The CDR3 consists of 14 residues. Germline V gene data show CDR1 as SGHRS and CDR2 as YFSETQ. With 5 bases removed from V and 2 bases from J, the gap between germline ends came to 12 bases. CDR3 sequence (DNA): TGCGCCAGCAGGACAAGAGGGAACACAGATACGCAGTATTTT. This sequence encodes CASRTRGNTDTQYF.

This clone has a handful of counts. The CDR3 DNA sequence: TGTGCCACCAGCAGACTTGCAGGGTCAGGTACCGGGGAGCTGTTTTTT. Translating gives CATSRLAGSGTGELFF. The rearrangement joins TRBV15 to TRBJ2-2; tentatively, D is TRBD1 (5 bases). Trimming removed 2 bases from V and 5 bases from J, with 15 bases in between. The germline CDR1 and CDR2 sequences are LNHNV and YYDKDF (reference sequence). The CDR3 is made up of 16 amino acids. The full variable domain, its missing parts supplied by reference TRBV15 and TRBJ2-2, is DAMVIQNPRYQVTQFGKPVTLSCSQTLNHNVMYWYQQKSSQAPKLLFHYYDKDFNNEADTPDNFQSRRPNTSFCFLDIRSPGLGDTAMYLCATSRLAGSGTGELFFGEGSRLTVL.

This clone was counted a few times. The chain is built from TRBV10-3 and TRBJ2-3; no reliable D call. V lost 0 bases and J lost 2, with 9 bases in between. The germline CDR1 and CDR2 sequences are ENHRY and SYGVKD. The CDR3 runs 15 residues. The CDR3 DNA sequence: TGTGCCATCAGTGAGTCTTACAGAAACACAGATACGCAGTATTTT. Translation gives CAISESYRNTDTQYF.

This clone came up a few times. The V call is TRBV7-3, the J call TRBJ2-3, with D possibly matching TRBD1 (6 bases). The CDR3 has 14 amino acids. Germline V gene sequence: CDR1 SGHTA, CDR2 FQGTGA. Trimming left V 5 bases short and J 2 bases short, with 11 bases between. In DNA form, the CDR3 reads TGTGCCAGCAGCCCGCAGGGGCACACAGATACGCAGTATTTT. Protein sequence: CASSPQGHTDTQYF.

The rearrangement joins TRBV25-1 to TRBJ1-4; 9 bases are shared with TRBD1. V was pared by 11 bases and J by 6 bases, with 13 bases of the junction left unmatched. Germline loops: CDR1 MGHDK, CDR2 SYGVNS. The CDR3 sequence is 15 residues long. CDR3 loop: CAAVTGGLDHEKLFF. The DNA for the CDR3 is TGTGCCGCGGTAACAGGGGGCCTAGATCATGAAAAACTGTTTTTT.

This clone was counted a few times. The rearrangement joins TRBV2 to TRBJ1-1; no reliable D call. The CDR3 has 14 amino acids. V lost 5 bases, J lost 0 bases, and 10 bases lay in between. Germline V gives CDR1 SNHLY, CDR2 FYNNEI. CDR3 nucleotide sequence: TGTGCCAGCAGTCGGGTGCAGATGAACACTGAAGCTTTCTTT. It yields the protein CASSRVQMNTEAFF.

The table lists this clone with a few counts. V and J are TRBV2 and TRBJ2-5; D possibly uses TRBD1 or TRBD2 (6 bases each). The CDR3 length is 16 residues. The V end was cut by 3 bases, the J end by 2 bases, with 16 bases between. From germline, CDR1 is SNHLY and CDR2 FYNNEI. Here the CDR3 reads CASSDVGVGGQETQYF. CDR3 in DNA: TGTGCCAGCAGTGATGTTGGGGTAGGGGGGCAAGAGACCCAGTACTTC.

The genes are TRBV30 and TRBJ2-2; 8 positions match TRBD1. V shed 4 bases and J 4 bases; nucleotides not matched to a gene: 8. The CDR3 consists of 15 residues. The germline gives CDR1 GTSNPN, CDR2 SVGIG (reference sequence). The chain's CDR3 is CAWTPGTGITGELFF. DNA for the CDR3: TGTGCCTGGACCCCCGGGACAGGCATCACCGGGGAGCTGTTTTTT.

The chain couples TRBV7-9 to TRBJ2-1; TRBD1 aligns across 11 bases. V lost 7 bases, J lost 4 bases, and 9 bases stayed unmatched. The CDR3 is 16 amino acids. Germline assignment: CDR1 SEHNR and CDR2 FQNEAQ (reference sequence). CDR3 loop: CASNRRDRGSYNEQFF. For the CDR3, the DNA is TGTGCCAGCAATAGGAGGGACAGGGGGTCATACAATGAGCAGTTCTTC.

The sample holds a few counts of this clone. The chain links TRBV7-2 to TRBJ1-2; D is perhaps TRBD1 (6 bases). V lost 5 bases and J 6 bases, leaving 19 bases between the germline ends. CDR1 is SGHTA, CDR2 FQGNSA, per germline. There are 15 residues in the CDR3. CDR3 sequence (DNA): TGTGCCAGCAGCATCACTCGGGCAGGGGCCCATGGCTACACCTTC. It codes for CASSITRAGAHGYTF.

This clone was seen more than once but under ten times. V and J are TRBV10-3 and TRBJ2-3; no definite D call. V lost 4 bases to trimming and J lost 4 bases, with 6 bases between them. The CDR3 has 12 residues. CDR1 and CDR2 from the germline V gene are ENHRY and SYGVKD. CDR3 DNA: TGTGCCATCAGTGGACCCTCAGATACGCAGTATTTT. Translated: CAISGPSDTQYF.

The chain couples TRBV13 to TRBJ2-3, with 15 bases identical to TRBD2. The CDR3 runs to 17 residues. CDR1 and CDR2 (germline): PRHDT, FYEKMQ (reference sequence). V trimming: 5 bases; J trimming: 8 bases; junction bases outside the gene matches: 11. The CDR3 is CASSARTSGGAISTQYF. The CDR3 bases are TGTGCCAGCAGCGCCCGGACTAGCGGGGGGGCCATTTCTACGCAGTATTTT.

This clone was detected only a few times. V usage is TRBV15 and J usage is TRBJ2-5, with 8 nucleotides matching TRBD1. J was trimmed by 1 base and V by 1 base; bases with no gene match: 5. The CDR3 runs to 16 residues. In germline, CDR1 is LNHNV, CDR2 YYDKDF (reference sequence). Here the CDR3 reads CATSRVAGQGQETQYF. DNA for the CDR3: TGTGCCACCAGCAGAGTGGCAGGACAGGGCCAAGAGACCCAGTACTTC.

The table lists this clone with a few counts. CDR3 protein: CAISESMRGYTEAFF. The CDR3, as DNA: TGTGCCATCAGTGAGTCGATGCGGGGATACACTGAAGCTTTCTTT. The chain couples TRBV10-3 to TRBJ1-1; unclear D gene. Looked up from germline, CDR1 is ENHRY and CDR2 is SYGVKD. Trimming took off 0 bases at V and 3 bases at J, with 11 bases between the two ends. The CDR3 spans 15 residues.

This clone has more than one count but fewer than ten. This CDR3 is CASSQATLEKLFF. CDR3 bases: TGTGCCAGCAGCCAGGCGACTCTTGAAAAACTGTTTTTT. The rearrangement uses TRBV7-9 and TRBJ1-4; D is undetermined. Trimming pared 5 bases from V and 7 bases from J, leaving 11 bases between. CDR1 is SEHNR, CDR2 FQNEAQ, per germline (reference sequence). This CDR3 is 13 amino acids long.

V is TRBV6-5 and J is TRBJ2-7, with 8 bases aligning to TRBD2. Trimming took 8 bases from V and 4 from J; bases not matched to a gene: 13. CDR3 length equals 15 residues. The V gene's germline CDR1 is MNHEY and CDR2 SVGAGI. The CDR3 is CASASPAGGLYEQYF. The CDR3 DNA reads as TGTGCCAGCGCGTCACCGGCGGGGGGTCTGTACGAGCAGTACTTC.

CDR3 residues: CASSRQGDQPQHF. The CDR3 nucleotides read TGTGCCAGCAGCCGACAGGGAGATCAGCCCCAGCATTTT. This sequence joins TRBV11-3 and TRBJ1-5, with TRBD1 matching over 7 bases. The germline V gene has CDR1 SGHNT and CDR2 YENEEA. This CDR3 has 13 residues. Trimming cost V 5 bases and J 5 bases; bases outside gene matches: 3.